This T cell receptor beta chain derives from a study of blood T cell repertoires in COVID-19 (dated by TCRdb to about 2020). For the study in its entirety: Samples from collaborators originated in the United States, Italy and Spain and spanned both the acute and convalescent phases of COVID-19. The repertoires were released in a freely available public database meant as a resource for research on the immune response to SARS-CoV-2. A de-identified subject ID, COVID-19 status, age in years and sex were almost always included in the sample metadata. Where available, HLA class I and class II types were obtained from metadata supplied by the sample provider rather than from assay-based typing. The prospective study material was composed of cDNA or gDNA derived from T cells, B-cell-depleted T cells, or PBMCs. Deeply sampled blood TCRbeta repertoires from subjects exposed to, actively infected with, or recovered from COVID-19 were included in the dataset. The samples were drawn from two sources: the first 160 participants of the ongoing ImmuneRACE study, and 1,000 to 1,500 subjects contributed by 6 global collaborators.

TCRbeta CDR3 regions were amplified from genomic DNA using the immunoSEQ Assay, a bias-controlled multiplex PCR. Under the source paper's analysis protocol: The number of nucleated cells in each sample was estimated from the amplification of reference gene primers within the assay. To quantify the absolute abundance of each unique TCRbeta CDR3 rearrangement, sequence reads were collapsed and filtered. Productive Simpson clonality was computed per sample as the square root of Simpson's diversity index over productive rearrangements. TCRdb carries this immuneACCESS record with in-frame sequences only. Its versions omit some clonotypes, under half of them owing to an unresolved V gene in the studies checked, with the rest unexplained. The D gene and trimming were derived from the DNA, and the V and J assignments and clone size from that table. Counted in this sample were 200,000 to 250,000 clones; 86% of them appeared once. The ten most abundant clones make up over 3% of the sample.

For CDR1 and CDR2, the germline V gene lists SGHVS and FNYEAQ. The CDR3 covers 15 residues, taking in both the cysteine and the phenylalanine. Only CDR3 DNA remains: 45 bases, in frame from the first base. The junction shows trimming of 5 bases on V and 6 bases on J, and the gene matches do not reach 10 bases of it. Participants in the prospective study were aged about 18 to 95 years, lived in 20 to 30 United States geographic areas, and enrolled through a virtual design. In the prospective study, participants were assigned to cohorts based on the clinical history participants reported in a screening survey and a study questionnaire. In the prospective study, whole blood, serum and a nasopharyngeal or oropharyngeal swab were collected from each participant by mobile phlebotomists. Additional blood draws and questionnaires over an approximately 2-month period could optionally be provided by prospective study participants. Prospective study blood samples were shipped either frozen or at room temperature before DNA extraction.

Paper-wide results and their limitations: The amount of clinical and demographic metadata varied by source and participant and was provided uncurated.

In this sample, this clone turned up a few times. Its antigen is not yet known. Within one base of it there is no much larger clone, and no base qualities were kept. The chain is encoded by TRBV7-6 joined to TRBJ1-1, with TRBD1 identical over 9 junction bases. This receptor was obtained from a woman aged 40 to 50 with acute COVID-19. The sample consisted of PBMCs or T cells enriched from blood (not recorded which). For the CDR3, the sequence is CASSRGQGKIAEAFF. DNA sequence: TGTGCCAGCAGCAGGGGACAGGGAAAAATCGCTGAAGCTTTCTTT.